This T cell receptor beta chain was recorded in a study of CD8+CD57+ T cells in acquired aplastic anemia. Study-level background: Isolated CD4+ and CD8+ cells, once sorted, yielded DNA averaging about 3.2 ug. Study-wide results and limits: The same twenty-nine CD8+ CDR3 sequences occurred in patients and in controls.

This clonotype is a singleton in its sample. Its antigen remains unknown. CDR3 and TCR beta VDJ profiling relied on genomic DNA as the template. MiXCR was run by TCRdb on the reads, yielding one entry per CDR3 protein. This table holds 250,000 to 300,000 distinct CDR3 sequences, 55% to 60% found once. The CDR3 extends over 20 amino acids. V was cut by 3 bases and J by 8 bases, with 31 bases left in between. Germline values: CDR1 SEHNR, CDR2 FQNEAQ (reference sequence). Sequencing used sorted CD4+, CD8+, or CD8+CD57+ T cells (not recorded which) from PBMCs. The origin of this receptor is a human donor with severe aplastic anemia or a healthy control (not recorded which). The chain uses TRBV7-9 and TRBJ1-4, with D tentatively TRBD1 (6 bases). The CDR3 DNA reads TGTGCCAGCAGCTTCGGGACAAAGAACACCGGGGAGCTGACGACCGAAAAACTGTTTTTT. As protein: CASSFGTKNTGELTTEKLFF.